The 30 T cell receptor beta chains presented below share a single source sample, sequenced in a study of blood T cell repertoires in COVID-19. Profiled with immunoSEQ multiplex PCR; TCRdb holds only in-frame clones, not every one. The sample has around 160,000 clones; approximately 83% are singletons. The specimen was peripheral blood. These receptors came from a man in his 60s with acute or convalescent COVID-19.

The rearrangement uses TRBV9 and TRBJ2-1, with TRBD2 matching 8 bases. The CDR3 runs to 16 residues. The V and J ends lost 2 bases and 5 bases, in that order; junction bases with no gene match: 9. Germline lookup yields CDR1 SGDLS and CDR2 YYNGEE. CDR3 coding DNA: TGTGCCAGCAGCGTTCAAGGGACTAGGGGGAACAATGAGCAGTTCTTC. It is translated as CASSVQGTRGNNEQFF.

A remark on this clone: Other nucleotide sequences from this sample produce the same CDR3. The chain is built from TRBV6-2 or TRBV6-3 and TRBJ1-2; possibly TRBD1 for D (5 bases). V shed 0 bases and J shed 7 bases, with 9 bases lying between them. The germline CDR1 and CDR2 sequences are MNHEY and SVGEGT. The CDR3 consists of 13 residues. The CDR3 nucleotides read TGTGCCAGCAGTTACTCAGCAGGGTTTGGCTACACCTTC. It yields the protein CASSYSAGFGYTF.

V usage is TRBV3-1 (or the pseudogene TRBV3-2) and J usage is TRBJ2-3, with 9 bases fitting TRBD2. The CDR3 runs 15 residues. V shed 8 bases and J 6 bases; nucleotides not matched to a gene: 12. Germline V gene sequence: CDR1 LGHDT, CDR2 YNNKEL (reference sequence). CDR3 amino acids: CASSERAGGPDTQYF. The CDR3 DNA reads TGTGCCAGCTCGGAACGCGCGGGAGGGCCCGATACGCAGTATTTT.

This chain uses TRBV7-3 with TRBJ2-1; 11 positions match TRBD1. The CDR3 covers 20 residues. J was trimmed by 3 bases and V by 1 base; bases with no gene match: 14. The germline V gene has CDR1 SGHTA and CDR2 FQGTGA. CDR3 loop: CASSLMGGTGGQGNYNEQFF. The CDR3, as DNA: TGTGCCAGCAGCTTAATGGGCGGGACAGGGGGTCAAGGTAACTACAATGAGCAGTTCTTC.

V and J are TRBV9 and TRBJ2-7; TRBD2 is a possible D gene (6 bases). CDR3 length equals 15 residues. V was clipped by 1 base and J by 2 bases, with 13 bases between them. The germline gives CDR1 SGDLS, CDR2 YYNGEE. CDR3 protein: CASSVRGLAAYEQYF. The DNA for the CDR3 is TGTGCCAGCAGCGTAAGGGGATTAGCGGCCTACGAGCAGTACTTC.

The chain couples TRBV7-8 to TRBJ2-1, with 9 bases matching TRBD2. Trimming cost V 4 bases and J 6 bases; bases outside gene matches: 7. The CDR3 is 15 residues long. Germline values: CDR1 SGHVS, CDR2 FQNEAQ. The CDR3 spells CASSSSGTSSNEQFF. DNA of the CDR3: TGTGCCAGCAGCTCTTCCGGGACTAGCAGCAATGAGCAGTTCTTC.

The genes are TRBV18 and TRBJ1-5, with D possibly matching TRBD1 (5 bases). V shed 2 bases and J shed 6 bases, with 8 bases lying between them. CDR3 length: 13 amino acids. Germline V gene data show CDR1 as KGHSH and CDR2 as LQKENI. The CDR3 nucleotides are TGTGCCAGCTCACCAGCAGGGTTTCAGCCCCAGCATTTT. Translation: CASSPAGFQPQHF.

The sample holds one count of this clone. CDR3 sequence: CASSVTGEKLFF. CDR3 nucleotide sequence: TGCGCCAGCAGCGTCACAGGGGAAAAACTGTTTTTT. This chain connects TRBV5-1 to TRBJ1-4; TRBD1 is a possible D gene (6 bases). Trimming removed 4 bases from V and 8 bases from J, with 9 bases in between. The CDR3 runs 12 residues. Germline V gene lookup returns CDR1 SGHRS and CDR2 YFSETQ.

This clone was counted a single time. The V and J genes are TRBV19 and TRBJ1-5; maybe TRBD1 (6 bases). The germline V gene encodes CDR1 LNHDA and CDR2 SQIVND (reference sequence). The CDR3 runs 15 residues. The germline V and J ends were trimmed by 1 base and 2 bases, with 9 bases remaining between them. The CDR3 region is CASSIAGAGNQPQHF. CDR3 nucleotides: TGTGCCAGTAGTATAGCAGGGGCGGGCAATCAGCCCCAGCATTTT.

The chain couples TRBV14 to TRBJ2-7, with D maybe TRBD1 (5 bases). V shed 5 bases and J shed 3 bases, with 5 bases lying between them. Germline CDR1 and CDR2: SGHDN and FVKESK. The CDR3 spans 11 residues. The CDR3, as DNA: TGTGCCAGCAGCGACAGCTACGAGCAGTACTTC. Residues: CASSDSYEQYF.

Here the CDR3 DNA reads TGTGCCAGCAGCCGCCGGGGGGGTGCCTACGAGCAGTACTTC. Translation gives CASSRRGGAYEQYF. The chain joins TRBV27 to TRBJ2-7, with 8 positions matching TRBD2. Per the germline V gene, CDR1 is MNHEY and CDR2 is SMNVEV (reference sequence). CDR3 length: 14 amino acids. V lost 6 bases and J lost 2; bases outside the gene matches: 6.

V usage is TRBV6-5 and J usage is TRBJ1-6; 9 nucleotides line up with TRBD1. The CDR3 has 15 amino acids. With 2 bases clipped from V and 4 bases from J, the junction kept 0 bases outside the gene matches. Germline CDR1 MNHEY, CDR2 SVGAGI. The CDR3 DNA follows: TGTGCCAGCAGTTACGGGACAGGGTATAATTCACCCCTCCACTTT. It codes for CASSYGTGYNSPLHF.

The CDR3 DNA is TGTGCCAGCAGTTACGGGGGGGGATCCCTCACTGAAGCTTTCTTT. Protein: CASSYGGGSLTEAFF. This sequence joins TRBV6-5 and TRBJ1-1, with D possibly being TRBD1 (5 bases). Trimming took off 2 bases at V and 4 bases at J, with 14 bases between the two ends. This CDR3 contains 15 residues. CDR1 MNHEY and CDR2 SVGAGI come from the germline V gene.

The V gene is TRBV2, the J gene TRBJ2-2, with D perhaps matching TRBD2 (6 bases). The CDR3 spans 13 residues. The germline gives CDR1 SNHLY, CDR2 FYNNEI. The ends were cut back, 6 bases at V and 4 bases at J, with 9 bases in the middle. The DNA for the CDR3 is TGTGCCAGCAGAACGGGACTCACCGGGGAGCTGTTTTTT. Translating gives CASRTGLTGELFF.

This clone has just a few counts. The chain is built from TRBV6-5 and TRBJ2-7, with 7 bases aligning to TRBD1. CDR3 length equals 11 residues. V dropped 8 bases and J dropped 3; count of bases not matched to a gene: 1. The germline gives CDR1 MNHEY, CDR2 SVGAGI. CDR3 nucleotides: TGTGCCAGCCAGGGGGTCTACGAGCAGTACTTC. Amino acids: CASQGVYEQYF.

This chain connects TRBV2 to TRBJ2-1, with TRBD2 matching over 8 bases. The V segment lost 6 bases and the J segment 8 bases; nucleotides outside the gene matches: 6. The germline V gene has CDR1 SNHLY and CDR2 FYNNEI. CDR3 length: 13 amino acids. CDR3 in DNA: TGTGCCAGCAGCCTAGCGGGCGTCGATGAGCAGTTCTTC. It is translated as CASSLAGVDEQFF.

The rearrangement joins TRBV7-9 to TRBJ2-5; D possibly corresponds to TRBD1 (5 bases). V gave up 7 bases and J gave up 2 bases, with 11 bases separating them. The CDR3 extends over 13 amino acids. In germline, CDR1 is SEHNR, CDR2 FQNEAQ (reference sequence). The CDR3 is CASIGPGQETQYF. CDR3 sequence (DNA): TGTGCCAGCATCGGTCCAGGGCAAGAGACCCAGTACTTC. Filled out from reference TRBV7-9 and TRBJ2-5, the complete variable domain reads DTGVSQNPRHKITKRGQNVTFRCDPISEHNRLYWYRQTLGQGPEFLTYFQNEAQLEKSRLLSDRFSAERPKGSFSTLEIQRTEQGDSAMYLCASIGPGQETQYFGPGTRLLVL.

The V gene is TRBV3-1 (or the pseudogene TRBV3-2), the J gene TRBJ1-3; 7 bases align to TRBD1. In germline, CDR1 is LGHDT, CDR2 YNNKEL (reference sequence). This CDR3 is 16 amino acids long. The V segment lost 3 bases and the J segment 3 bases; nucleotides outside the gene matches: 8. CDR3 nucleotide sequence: TGTGCCAGCAGCCAGGACCCGACAGGGTTTGGAAACACCATATATTTT. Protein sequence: CASSQDPTGFGNTIYF.

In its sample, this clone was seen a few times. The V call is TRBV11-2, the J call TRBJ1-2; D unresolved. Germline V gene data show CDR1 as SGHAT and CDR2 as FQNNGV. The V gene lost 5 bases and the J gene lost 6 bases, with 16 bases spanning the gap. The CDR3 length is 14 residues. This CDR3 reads CASSPGSLLHGYTF. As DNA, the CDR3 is TGTGCCAGCAGCCCCGGGTCGCTCCTCCATGGCTACACCTTC.

The CDR3 sequence is CASSHTGGYGYTF. In DNA form, the CDR3 reads TGTGCCAGCAGTCACACGGGGGGATATGGCTACACCTTC. The chain uses TRBV6-5 and TRBJ1-2, with a weak D call TRBD1 (5 bases). The ends were cut back, 5 bases at V and 5 bases at J, with 12 bases in the middle. The CDR3 is made up of 13 amino acids. The germline CDR1 and CDR2 sequences are MNHEY and SVGAGI.

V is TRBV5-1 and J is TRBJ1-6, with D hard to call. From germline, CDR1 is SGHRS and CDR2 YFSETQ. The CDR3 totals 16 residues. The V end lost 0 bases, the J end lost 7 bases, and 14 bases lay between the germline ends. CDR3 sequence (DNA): TGCGCCAGCAGCTTGGCGTGGGGAGATGAGAATTCACCCCTCCACTTT. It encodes CASSLAWGDENSPLHF.

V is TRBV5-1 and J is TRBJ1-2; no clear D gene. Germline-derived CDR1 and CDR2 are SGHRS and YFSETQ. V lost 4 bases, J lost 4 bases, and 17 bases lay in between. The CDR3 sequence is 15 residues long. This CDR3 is CASSPTGTDPYGYTF. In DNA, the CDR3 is TGCGCCAGCAGCCCCACGGGAACGGACCCCTATGGCTACACCTTC.

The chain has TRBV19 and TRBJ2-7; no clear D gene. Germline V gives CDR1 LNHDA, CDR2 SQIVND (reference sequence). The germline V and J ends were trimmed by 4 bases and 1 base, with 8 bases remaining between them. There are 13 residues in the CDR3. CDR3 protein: CASSNSGSYEQYF. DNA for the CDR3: TGTGCCAGTAGTAACTCCGGGTCCTACGAGCAGTACTTC.

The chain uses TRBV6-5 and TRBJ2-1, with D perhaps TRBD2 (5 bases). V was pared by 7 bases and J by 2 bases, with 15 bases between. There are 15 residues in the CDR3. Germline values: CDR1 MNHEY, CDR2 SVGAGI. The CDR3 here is CASKRRASTYNEQFF. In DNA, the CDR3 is TGTGCCAGCAAGAGGCGGGCGTCAACCTACAATGAGCAGTTCTTC.

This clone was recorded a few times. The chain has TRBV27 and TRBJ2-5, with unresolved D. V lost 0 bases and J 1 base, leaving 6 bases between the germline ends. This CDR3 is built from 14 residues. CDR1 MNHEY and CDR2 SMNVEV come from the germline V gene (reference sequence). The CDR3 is CASSLSSVQETQYF. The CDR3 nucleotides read TGTGCCAGCAGTTTATCCTCGGTCCAAGAGACCCAGTACTTC.

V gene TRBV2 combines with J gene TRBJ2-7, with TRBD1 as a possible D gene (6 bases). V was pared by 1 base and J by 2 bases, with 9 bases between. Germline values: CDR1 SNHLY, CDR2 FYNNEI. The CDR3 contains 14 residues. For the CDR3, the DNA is TGTGCCAGCAGTGAAGTGGACAGCCCCTACGAGCAGTACTTC. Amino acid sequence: CASSEVDSPYEQYF.

CDR3 sequence reads: CASSWDNSYNSPLHF. The CDR3 nucleotides read TGCGCCAGCAGCTGGGACAACTCCTATAATTCACCCCTCCACTTT. The J gene is TRBJ1-6, the V gene TRBV5-1; D may be TRBD1 (6 bases). Germline values: CDR1 SGHRS, CDR2 YFSETQ. The CDR3 extends over 15 amino acids. The ends were cut back, 3 bases at V and 0 bases at J, with 7 bases in the middle.

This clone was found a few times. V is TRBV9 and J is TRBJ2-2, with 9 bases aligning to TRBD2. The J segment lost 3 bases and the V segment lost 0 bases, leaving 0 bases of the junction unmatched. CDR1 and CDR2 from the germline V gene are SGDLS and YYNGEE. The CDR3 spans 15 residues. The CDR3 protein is CASSVGLADTGELFF. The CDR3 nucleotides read TGTGCCAGCAGCGTAGGACTAGCGGACACCGGGGAGCTGTTTTTT.

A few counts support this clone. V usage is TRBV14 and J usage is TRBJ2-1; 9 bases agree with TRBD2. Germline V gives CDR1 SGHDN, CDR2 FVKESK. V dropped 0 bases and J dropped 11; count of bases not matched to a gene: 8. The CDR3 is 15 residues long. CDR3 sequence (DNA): TGTGCCAGCAGCCAAGAGAGGACTAGCGAGACACAGCAGTTCTTC. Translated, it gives CASSQERTSETQQFF. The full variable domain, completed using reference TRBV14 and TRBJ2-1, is EAGVTQFPSHSVIEKGQTVTLRCDPISGHDNLYWYRRVMGKEIKFLLHFVKESKQDESGMPNNRFLAERTGGTYSTLKVQPAELEDSGVYFCASSQERTSETQQFFGPGTRLTVL.

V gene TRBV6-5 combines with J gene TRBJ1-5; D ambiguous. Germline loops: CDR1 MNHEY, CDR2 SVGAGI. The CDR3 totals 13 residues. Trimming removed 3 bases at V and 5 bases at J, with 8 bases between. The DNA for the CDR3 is TGTGCCAGCAGTTATGAGGGCTATCAGCCCCAGCATTTT. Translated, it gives CASSYEGYQPQHF.